The clone carrying this T cell receptor (beta chain) turned up a few times. As yet, its antigen is unknown. The sample comes from a study of T cells after yellow fever vaccination. Study-wide findings and caveats: The CD4 compartment and the CD8 compartment contained a small share of clonotypes in common. Faster peaking, at day 5 versus 15, marked a secondary response that was weaker.

TCRdb passed the 5' RACE reads through MiXCR, listing each CDR3 protein once. The sample carries 200,000 to 300,000 distinct CDR3 sequences, 6.7% recorded once. Germline V lookup: CDR1 WNHNN, CDR2 SYGVQD (reference sequence). The J segment lost 3 bases and the V segment lost 4 bases, leaving 6 bases of the junction unmatched. This CDR3 spans 15 amino acids. This sequence originates from a man aged 25 to 40 who received the YFV17D yellow fever vaccine. This chain joins TRBV10-1 and TRBJ2-1; 7 bases align to TRBD1. This specimen consisted of CD4+ T cells sorted from PBMCs, obtained on the day of the yellow fever booster vaccination. The CDR3: CASSGHRGGYNEQFF. CDR3 sequence (DNA): TGCGCCAGCAGTGGACACAGGGGTGGCTACAATGAGCAGTTCTTC.